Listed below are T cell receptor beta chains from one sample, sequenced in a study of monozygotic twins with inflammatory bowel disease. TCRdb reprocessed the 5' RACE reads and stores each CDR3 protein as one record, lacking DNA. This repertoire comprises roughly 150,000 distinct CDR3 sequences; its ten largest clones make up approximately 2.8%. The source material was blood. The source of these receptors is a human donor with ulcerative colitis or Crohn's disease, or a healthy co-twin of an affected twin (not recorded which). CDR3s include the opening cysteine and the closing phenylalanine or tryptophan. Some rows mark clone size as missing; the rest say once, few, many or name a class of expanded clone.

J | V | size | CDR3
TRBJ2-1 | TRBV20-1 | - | CSANSGRPYNEQFF
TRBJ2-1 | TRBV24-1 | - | CATSDRRTSGIGHEQFF
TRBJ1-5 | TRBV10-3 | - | CAISESTGGNQPQHF
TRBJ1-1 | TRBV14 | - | CASSQELGRPEAFF
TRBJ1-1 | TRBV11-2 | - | CASSLDFNRGISFF
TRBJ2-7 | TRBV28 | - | CASSPLGTGPSGSSYEQYF
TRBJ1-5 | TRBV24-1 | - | CATSDLTGTPNQPQHF
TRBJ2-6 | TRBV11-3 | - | CASSSTFRYSGANVLTF
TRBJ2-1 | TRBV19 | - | CASSSGAKGNEQFF
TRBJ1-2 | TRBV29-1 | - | CSVEELRTGSYGYTF
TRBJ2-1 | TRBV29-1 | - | CSVELFSLYGEGGNEQFF
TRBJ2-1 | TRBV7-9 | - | CASSFVTEPYNEQFF
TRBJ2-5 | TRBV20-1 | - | CSARDRAGGETQYF
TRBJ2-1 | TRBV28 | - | CASSSGLLEQFF
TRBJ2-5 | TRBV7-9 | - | CASSLALGPDGTQYF
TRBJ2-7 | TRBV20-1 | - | CSARGPDRTPYEQYF
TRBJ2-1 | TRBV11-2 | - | CASSLDWREQFF
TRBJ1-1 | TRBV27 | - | CASSLMGQNTEAFF
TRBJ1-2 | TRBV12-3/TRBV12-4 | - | CASSLSGTGGDGYTF
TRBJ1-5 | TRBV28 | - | CASSLGVMQPQHF
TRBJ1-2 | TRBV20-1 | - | CSAPGTANYGYTF
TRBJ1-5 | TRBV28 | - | CASSRSLYQPQHF
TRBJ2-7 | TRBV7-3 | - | CASSLFGRTDEQYF
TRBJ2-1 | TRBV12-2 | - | CASRLTREGRYEQFF
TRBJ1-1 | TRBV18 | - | CASSERTVTEAFF
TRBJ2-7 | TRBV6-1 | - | CASSPTGTGFSYEQYF
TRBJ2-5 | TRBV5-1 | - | CASSLIGQYQETQYF
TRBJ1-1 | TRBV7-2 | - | CASSLGARVGTEAFF
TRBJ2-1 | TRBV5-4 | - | CASSQSGTSMNEQFF
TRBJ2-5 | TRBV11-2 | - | CASSSGGWETQYF
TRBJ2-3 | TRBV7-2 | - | CASSFKGTDTQYF
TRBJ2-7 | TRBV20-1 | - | CSARNQGGSYEQYF
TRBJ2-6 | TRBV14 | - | CASSQRLGRSSGGANVLTF
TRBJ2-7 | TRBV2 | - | CASIFSAVSSYEQYF
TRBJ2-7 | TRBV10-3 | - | CAISDDGHYEQYF
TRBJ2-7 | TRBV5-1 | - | CASMGLAAYEQYF
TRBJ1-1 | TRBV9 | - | CASSPTLRANTEAFF
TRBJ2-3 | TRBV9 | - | CASSVGPEVADTQYF
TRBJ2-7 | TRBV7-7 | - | CASSPGGVPYEQYF
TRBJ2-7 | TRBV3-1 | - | CASSHGGQKKPYEQYF
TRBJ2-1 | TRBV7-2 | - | CASSLADRLAGDNEQFF
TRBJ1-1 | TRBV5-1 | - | CASSLSSVEAFF
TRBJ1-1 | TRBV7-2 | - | CASSSELIHRENTEAFF
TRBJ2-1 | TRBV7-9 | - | CASSFGGPGAAQFF
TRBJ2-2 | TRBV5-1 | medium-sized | CASSLRFAGADYTGELFF
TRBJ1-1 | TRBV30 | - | CAWSVQGSVMNTEAFF
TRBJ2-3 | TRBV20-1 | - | CSALAGVTDTQYF
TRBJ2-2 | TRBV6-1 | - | CATGGDWNTGELFF
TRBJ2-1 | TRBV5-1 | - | CASSFSVGEQFF
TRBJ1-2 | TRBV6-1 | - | CASSEARRGYTF
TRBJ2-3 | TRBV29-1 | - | CSVKREGYTTDTQYF
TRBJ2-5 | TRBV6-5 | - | CASSYGILGETQYF
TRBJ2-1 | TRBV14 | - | CASSQRPTVSNEQFF
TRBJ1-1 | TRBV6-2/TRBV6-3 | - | CASSRDRDRNTEAFF
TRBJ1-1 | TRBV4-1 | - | CASSPLLVSEAFF
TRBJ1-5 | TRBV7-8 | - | CASSLTENQPQHF
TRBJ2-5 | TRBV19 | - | CATISDGQETQYF
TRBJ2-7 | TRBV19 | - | CASSIGGTVDF